This T cell receptor beta chain originates from a study of cytomegalovirus exposure and HLA in healthy donors. The validation cohort, a group of 120 or so subjects, included the donors and was separate from the approximately 670-subject first cohort. Findings and limits, study-wide: Subsequent analysis found a tendency for first-cohort TCR clusters to co-occur within the 95 to 150 validation repertoires. Reportedly, cytomegalovirus status was diagnosed with high sensitivity and specificity.

The repertoire was sequenced with immunoSEQ multiplex PCR; TCRdb's copy has only in-frame clones and lacks some. Here the sample spans 150,000 to 200,000 clones, 88% being singletons. Worth noting for this clone: Its target is unknown.

This CDR3 is 16 amino acids long. Trimming took off 2 bases at V and 0 bases at J, with 12 bases between the two ends. CDR1 is SGHDT, CDR2 YYEEEE, per germline. The chain has TRBV5-6 and TRBJ1-3; D gene ambiguous. Sequenced input: PBMCs. This clonotype was obtained from a man between 18 and 35 years old in good health and CMV-seronegative. The CDR3 sequence: CASSFGLDSSGNTIYF. For the CDR3, the DNA is TGTGCCAGCAGCTTCGGACTGGACTCCTCTGGAAACACCATATATTTT.